The 27 T cell receptor beta chains given below trace back to one sample, sequenced in a study of beta chain features in type 1 diabetes. The investigators reverse transcribed all of the isolated RNA, so they sequenced expressed TCRB transcripts. The data were produced by immunoSEQ multiplex PCR, yet TCRdb's version contains in-frame clones alone and is incomplete. This table holds hundreds of thousands of clones, 11% to 15% found once. Sequencing was performed on central memory CD4+ T cells from blood. The receptors were gathered from a man aged 25 to 40 in good health.

The chain employs TRBV19 and TRBJ2-7; D gene unclear. The V gene's germline CDR1 is LNHDA and CDR2 SQIVND (reference sequence). V shed 9 bases and J shed 6 bases, with 12 bases lying between them. The CDR3 extends over 11 amino acids. CDR3 in DNA: TGTGCCAGCCTTCCCCTGAGCGAGCAGTACGTC. Translating it yields CASLPLSEQYV.

This clone was seen only a few times. The rearrangement joins TRBV7-3 to TRBJ2-5, with TRBD2 identical over 9 bases. The germline gives CDR1 SGHTA, CDR2 FQGTGA. V was clipped by 2 bases and J by 5 bases; unmatched bases: 9. CDR3 length: 16 residues. The CDR3 protein is CASSLSPSGIRETQYF. CDR3 in DNA: TGTGCCAGCAGCTTATCCCCTAGCGGGATAAGGGAGACCCAGTACTTC.

This clone was observed a few times. The V and J genes are TRBV5-5 and TRBJ2-7, with D hard to call. V lost 1 base and J 3 bases, leaving 8 bases between the germline ends. Germline V gene sequence: CDR1 SGHKS, CDR2 YYEKEE (reference sequence). The CDR3 extends over 13 amino acids. CDR3 DNA: TGTGCCAGCAGCTTGAGAAGTTTCTACGAGCAGTACGTC. It encodes CASSLRSFYEQYV.

V usage is TRBV27 and J usage is TRBJ1-2; D perhaps matches TRBD1 (6 bases). The length of the CDR3 is 15 residues. Trimming removed 3 bases at V and 2 bases at J, with 13 bases between. The germline CDR1 and CDR2 sequences are MNHEY and SMNVEV (reference sequence). The CDR3 region is CASSFFGRGNYGYTF. The CDR3 bases are TGTGCCAGCAGTTTTTTTGGCAGGGGAAACTATGGCTACACCTTC.

The table lists this clone with a few counts. V usage is TRBV10-3 and J usage is TRBJ2-1, with D hard to call. This CDR3 contains 12 residues. With 0 bases removed from V and 4 bases from J, the gap between germline ends came to 1 base. Germline values: CDR1 ENHRY, CDR2 SYGVKD. The CDR3 region has the DNA TGTGCCATCAGTGAGTCATACAATGAGCAGTTCTTC. Its translation is CAISESYNEQFF.

The table lists this clone with a few counts. A much more abundant neighbour one base away suggests this may be a read error. The chain links TRBV5-1 to TRBJ2-1; TRBD1 aligns across 8 bases. The CDR3 has 14 residues. J was trimmed by 8 bases and V by 2 bases; bases with no gene match: 6. From germline, CDR1 is SGHRS and CDR2 YFSETQ. The CDR3 protein is CASSFGQGMDEQFF. CDR3 in DNA: TGCGCCAGCAGCTTTGGACAGGGTATGGATGAGCAGTTCTTC.

Only a few counts were recorded for this clone. This chain connects TRBV10-1 to TRBJ2-1; 8 nucleotides match TRBD2. Germline CDR1 is WNHNN and CDR2 is SYGVQD (reference sequence). V was clipped by 6 bases and J by 5 bases; unmatched bases: 6. The CDR3 extends over 14 amino acids. CDR3 nucleotide sequence: TGCGCCAGCAGCAAGGGTAGCGGGAACAATGAGCAGTTCTTC. Protein sequence: CASSKGSGNNEQFF.

The rearrangement uses TRBV7-2 and TRBJ1-2; D gene unclear. This CDR3 has 17 amino acids. V shed 2 bases and J shed 0 bases, with 16 bases lying between them. Germline V gene lookup returns CDR1 SGHTA and CDR2 FQGNSA. As DNA, the CDR3 is TGTGCCAGCAGCTTATACGCAAAGGATCCAGCTAACTATGGCTACACCTTC. Amino acid sequence: CASSLYAKDPANYGYTF.

The chain is built from TRBV7-2 and TRBJ1-2; D is unclear. The germline V gene has CDR1 SGHTA and CDR2 FQGNSA. V lost 1 base to trimming and J lost 2 bases, with 8 bases between them. This CDR3 spans 14 amino acids. The CDR3 here is CASSLGSGNYGYTF. CDR3 nucleotides: TGTGCCAGCAGCTTAGGGTCAGGAAACTATGGCTACACCTTC.

This sequence joins TRBV30 and TRBJ2-3; 9 bases are a match to TRBD1. Germline loops: CDR1 GTSNPN, CDR2 SVGIG (reference sequence). The CDR3 is 11 amino acids. V shed 5 bases and J 14 bases; nucleotides not matched to a gene: 8. This CDR3 is CAWYDRGFWYF. CDR3 DNA sequence: TGTGCCTGGTATGACAGGGGGTTTTGGTATTTT. Complete variable domain (other parts from reference TRBV30 and TRBJ2-3): SQTIHQWPATLVQPVGSPLSLECTVEGTSNPNLYWYRQAAGRGLQLLFYSVGIGQISSEVPQNLSASRPQDRQFILSSKKLLLSDSGFYLCAWYDRGFWYFGPGTRLTVL.

The chain links TRBV4-2 to TRBJ1-5; no firm D call. Per germline, CDR1 LGHNA and CDR2 YNFKEQ. The CDR3 spans 12 residues. Trimming took 3 bases from V and 5 from J, leaving 5 bases between them. The CDR3 reads CASSQDHQPQHF. The CDR3, as DNA: TGTGCCAGCAGCCAGGACCATCAGCCCCAGCATTTT.

This sequence joins TRBV6-6 and TRBJ2-2; TRBD2 matches 8 bases. The length of the CDR3 is 16 residues. Trimming removed 3 bases from V and 6 bases from J; junction bases left unmatched: 9. Looked up from germline, CDR1 is MNHNY and CDR2 is SVGAGI (reference sequence). CDR3 nucleotide sequence: TGTGCCAGCAGTTATGGCTCGGCTAGCGGGCCCGGGGAGCTGTTTTTT. Its protein is CASSYGSASGPGELFF.

This sequence joins TRBV5-1 and TRBJ2-7; 9 bases match TRBD1. The CDR3 totals 14 residues. With 3 bases clipped from V and 2 bases from J, the junction kept 3 bases outside the gene matches. Germline CDR1 SGHRS, CDR2 YFSETQ. The CDR3 loop is CASSWTGDAYEQYF. Written as DNA, the CDR3 is TGCGCCAGCAGCTGGACAGGGGACGCCTACGAGCAGTACTTC.

The chain uses TRBV5-1 and TRBJ2-1; 7 nucleotides line up with TRBD2. With V trimmed by 0 bases and J by 8 bases, 11 bases remained unmatched. The CDR3 is made up of 16 amino acids. Germline CDR1 and CDR2: SGHRS and YFSETQ. The CDR3 DNA is TGCGCCAGCAGCTTGGGCACTAGCGAGAGGGCCGATGAGCAGTTCTTC. It encodes CASSLGTSERADEQFF.

This clone was detected a few times. The chain has TRBV7-2 and TRBJ1-3; D not certain. Trimming left V 2 bases short and J 0 bases short, with 11 bases between. The CDR3 is 16 residues long. From germline, CDR1 is SGHTA and CDR2 FQGNSA. The CDR3 bases are TGTGCCAGCAGCTTAAGCGGGCCTCTCTCTGGAAACACCATATATTTT. It yields the protein CASSLSGPLSGNTIYF.

This clone was seen repeatedly, ten times or more. The gene calls are TRBV6-6 and TRBJ1-2; D not certain. Trimming shortened V by 6 bases and J by 4 bases, and 12 bases separated the two germline ends. The CDR3 has 13 amino acids. The germline CDR1 and CDR2 sequences are MNHNY and SVGAGI (reference sequence). CDR3 loop: CASSPWPSYGYTF. CDR3 DNA sequence: TGTGCCAGCAGCCCATGGCCCAGCTATGGCTACACCTTC.

At least ten counts were recorded for this clone. The V gene is TRBV29-1, the J gene TRBJ2-1, with D perhaps matching TRBD1 (5 bases). The V and J ends lost 4 bases and 7 bases respectively, with 20 bases between them. CDR1 SQVTM and CDR2 ANQGSEA come from the germline V gene. This CDR3 comprises 15 residues. The chain's CDR3 is CSVVPLQGMRNEQFF. The DNA for the CDR3 is TGCAGCGTTGTACCCCTGCAGGGTATGAGAAATGAGCAGTTCTTC.

This clone was seen only a few times. V usage is TRBV18 and J usage is TRBJ1-1, with unresolved D. The V gene's germline CDR1 is KGHSH and CDR2 LQKENI. CDR3 length equals 15 residues. Trimming stripped 2 bases from V and 0 bases from J, with 10 bases between. The CDR3 here is CASSPSVTLNTEAFF. In nucleotides, the CDR3 is TGTGCCAGCTCACCATCGGTCACCCTGAACACTGAAGCTTTCTTT.

V is TRBV5-1 and J is TRBJ2-2; 7 bases fit TRBD1. The germline V gene has CDR1 SGHRS and CDR2 YFSETQ. The CDR3 loop spans 13 amino acids. After removal of 2 bases from V and 7 bases from J, the junction contained 2 bases not matched to a gene. The CDR3 DNA reads TGCGCCAGCAGCTTAGGACAGGACGGGGAGCTGTTTTTT. Translated, it gives CASSLGQDGELFF.

The V and J genes are TRBV5-4 and TRBJ2-5, with TRBD2 matching over 8 bases. Looked up from germline, CDR1 is SGHNT and CDR2 is YYREEE (reference sequence). J gave up 5 bases and V 4 bases, and 10 bases lay outside the gene matches. The CDR3 covers 15 residues. For the CDR3, the DNA is TGTGCCAGCAGCCCCCCTGGACTAGCAAAGGAGACCCAGTACTTC. This encodes CASSPPGLAKETQYF.

This clone was found a few times. V gene TRBV30 combines with J gene TRBJ1-5, with D unresolved. V was pared by 8 bases and J by 3 bases, with 17 bases between. Germline CDR1 and CDR2: GTSNPN and SVGIG (reference sequence). The CDR3 is 14 amino acids. The CDR3 protein is CAQVVEVDNQPQHF. The CDR3 region has the DNA TGTGCCCAGGTGGTTGAAGTAGACAATCAGCCCCAGCATTTT.

This clone appeared a few times. This chain connects TRBV6-5 to TRBJ2-1; D uncertain. The CDR3 totals 15 residues. V was clipped by 6 bases and J by 6 bases, with 18 bases between them. From germline, CDR1 is MNHEY and CDR2 SVGAGI. Here the CDR3 DNA reads TGTGCCAGCAGCGCGTTAGCCTGGGTCGCCAATGAGCAGTTCTTC. Translation: CASSALAWVANEQFF.

V and J are TRBV18 and TRBJ2-5, with D hard to call. Trimming shortened V by 2 bases and J by 1 base, and 8 bases separated the two germline ends. Per the germline V gene, CDR1 is KGHSH and CDR2 is LQKENI. This CDR3 contains 14 residues. This chain's CDR3 is CASSPSIRQETQYF. CDR3 DNA: TGTGCCAGCTCACCAAGTATTCGCCAAGAGACCCAGTACTTC.

This clone was picked up many times. In the same sample, other DNA sequences code for this CDR3. The V call is TRBV5-1, the J call TRBJ2-3; 8 bases line up with TRBD2. From germline, CDR1 is SGHRS and CDR2 YFSETQ. V lost 4 bases and J lost 4; bases outside the gene matches: 5. The CDR3 totals 14 residues. The CDR3 protein is CASSLGTSADTQYF. The DNA of the CDR3 is TGCGCCAGCAGCCTCGGGACTAGTGCAGATACGCAGTATTTT.

The chain recombines TRBV5-6 with TRBJ1-1; D possibly corresponds to TRBD1 (5 bases). This CDR3 is 15 amino acids long. The V gene's germline CDR1 is SGHDT and CDR2 YYEEEE. V lost 0 bases and J lost 5, with 14 bases in between. The CDR3 here is CASSLGGRERTEAFF. In DNA, the CDR3 is TGTGCCAGCAGCTTGGGAGGCAGGGAAAGGACTGAAGCTTTCTTT.

This clone ranks as medium-sized (0.01 to 0.1%). The J gene is TRBJ1-1, the V gene TRBV4-3, with 8 nucleotides matching TRBD1. CDR3 length: 18 amino acids. V shed 0 bases and J 3 bases; nucleotides not matched to a gene: 12. Per germline, CDR1 LGHNA and CDR2 YSLEER. The CDR3 protein is CASSQDRTGTFSDTEAFF. The CDR3 bases are TGCGCCAGCAGCCAAGATAGGACAGGGACTTTTTCCGACACTGAAGCTTTCTTT.

This sequence joins TRBV11-3 and TRBJ2-5; either TRBD1 or TRBD2 may supply D (5 bases each). Germline V CDR1 and CDR2: SGHNT, YENEEA. V was pared by 1 base and J by 7 bases, with 10 bases between. This CDR3 is 13 amino acids long. CDR3 nucleotide sequence: TGTGCCAGCAGCTTAGGACCTGGGGGGACCCAGTACTTC. Its translation is CASSLGPGGTQYF.